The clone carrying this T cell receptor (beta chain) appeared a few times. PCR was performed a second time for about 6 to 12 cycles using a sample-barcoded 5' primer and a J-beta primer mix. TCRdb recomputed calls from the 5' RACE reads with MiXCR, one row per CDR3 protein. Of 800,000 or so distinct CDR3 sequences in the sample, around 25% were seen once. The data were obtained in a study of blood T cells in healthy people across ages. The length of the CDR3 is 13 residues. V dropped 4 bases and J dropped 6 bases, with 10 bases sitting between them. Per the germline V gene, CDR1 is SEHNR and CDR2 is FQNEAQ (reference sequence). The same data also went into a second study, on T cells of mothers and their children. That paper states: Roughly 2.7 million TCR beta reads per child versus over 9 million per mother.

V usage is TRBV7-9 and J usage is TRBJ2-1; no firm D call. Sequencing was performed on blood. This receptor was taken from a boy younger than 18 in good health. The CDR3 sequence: CASSSKRSNEQFF. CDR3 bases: TGTGCCAGCAGCTCGAAGCGCAGCAATGAGCAGTTCTTC.